This T cell receptor (beta chain) was recorded in a study of blood T cell repertoires in COVID-19. Study context: T cells, B-cell-depleted T cells, or PBMCs supplied cDNA or gDNA.

J gave up 5 bases and V 5 bases, and 4 bases lay outside the gene matches. Germline lookup yields CDR1 MDHEN and CDR2 SYDVKM. The CDR3 is 14 amino acids. Authors' processing steps: Nucleated cell counts were estimated from reference gene primer amplification. Clones were read by immunoSEQ multiplex PCR, and TCRdb kept only the in-frame ones, dropping some. That table gives V, J and clone size, and the DNA gave D and trimming. Seen here are some 65,000 clones, roughly 74% observed once, and the top ten hold roughly 28%. This receptor was obtained from a woman older than 75 with acute or convalescent COVID-19. The sequenced material came from peripheral blood. V is TRBV28 and J is TRBJ1-5; TRBD1 aligns across 9 bases. The CDR3 here is CASSGTGIHQPQHF. The DNA for the CDR3 is TGTGCCAGCAGTGGGACAGGGATTCATCAGCCCCAGCATTTT.